This TCR beta chain was captured by sequencing in a study of response to subunit inactivated influenza vaccine. Germline assignment: CDR1 SGHDT and CDR2 YYEEEE. The V and J ends lost 4 bases and 0 bases respectively, with 13 bases between them. The CDR3 sequence is 15 residues long. TCRdb fed the RT-PCR reads into MiXCR, producing one record per CDR3 protein. Among under 500,000 distinct CDR3 sequences listed, roughly 9.8% were seen once. This clonotype came up a few times. Its cognate antigen is unknown. Study observations and caveats: The authors proposed limited new T cell recruitment per seasonal influenza vaccination.

The chain combines TRBV5-6 with TRBJ2-5; D may be TRBD1 or TRBD2 (5 bases each). The clonotype was recovered from a man aged 50 to 60 who received an inactivated influenza vaccine. The source material was PBMCs from blood, sampled 35 to 45 days after vaccination. CDR3 region: CASSPGPLYQETQYF. The CDR3 bases are TGTGCCAGCAGCCCGGGACCCCTGTACCAAGAGACCCAGTACTTC. Full variable domain (remainder filled in from reference TRBV5-6 and TRBJ2-5): DAGVTQSPTHLIKTRGQQVTLRCSPKSGHDTVSWYQQALGQGPQFIFQYYEEEERQRGNFPDRFSGHQFPNYSSELNVNALLLGDSALYLCASSPGPLYQETQYFGPGTRLLVL.